Following are 27 T cell receptor beta chains from one sample sequenced in a study of CD8 T cells in Susac syndrome. The RNA, about 0.5 to 1 ug, was put through reverse transcription using random hexamers. Via MiXCR, TCRdb re-called the immunoSEQ multiplex PCR reads, giving one row per CDR3 protein. The table shows about 120,000 distinct CDR3 sequences, with less than 95% occurring only once. The sequenced sample was CD8+ T cells from PBMCs. These receptors were taken from a human donor in good health.

This chain connects TRBV6-5 to TRBJ2-7; 7 bases agree with TRBD2. Trimming at V came to 5 bases and at J to 6 bases, leaving 10 bases not matched to a gene. Germline assignment: CDR1 MNHEY and CDR2 SVGAGI. This CDR3 region has 14 residues. DNA of the CDR3: TGTGCCAGCAGTGTCGCGGGGGTCCTCGCCGAGCAGTACTTC. It yields the protein CASSVAGVLAEQYF.

In its sample, this clonotype was seen a few times. The rearrangement links TRBV19 to TRBJ2-7; the match to TRBD1 covers 9 bases. V lost 5 bases, J lost 0 bases, and 11 bases stayed unmatched. The CDR3 runs 17 residues. Germline CDR1 and CDR2: LNHDA and SQIVND (reference sequence). The DNA for the CDR3 is TGTGCCAGTAGTCCCGACCTCCGGGGACAGGGCTCCTACGAGCAGTACTTC. It codes for CASSPDLRGQGSYEQYF.

This rearrangement joins TRBV7-9 to TRBJ1-2; no reliable D call. The ends were cut back, 1 base at V and 9 bases at J, with 18 bases in the middle. This CDR3 comprises 15 residues. Germline V gene data show CDR1 as SEHNR and CDR2 as FQNEAQ (reference sequence). The CDR3 reads CASSLVAGQSGSYTF. CDR3 nucleotide sequence: TGTGCCAGCAGCTTAGTAGCTGGGCAGAGTGGGAGCTACACCTTC.

The V gene is TRBV7-9, the J gene TRBJ2-5, with 8 bases lining up with TRBD2. The CDR3 totals 15 residues. Germline CDR1 reads SEHNR; CDR2 reads FQNEAQ (reference sequence). J lost 5 bases, V lost 2 bases, and 7 bases had no gene match. The CDR3 coding sequence is TGTGCCAGCAGCTTAACTAGCGGAGCGGGGGAGACCCAGTACTTC. Translated: CASSLTSGAGETQYF.

The count of this clonotype is one. The rearrangement joins TRBV5-4 to TRBJ1-2, with TRBD1 matching over 8 bases. Germline V CDR1 and CDR2: SGHNT, YYREEE (reference sequence). The length of the CDR3 is 15 residues. V was pared by 3 bases and J by 8 bases, with 12 bases of the junction left unmatched. In DNA form, the CDR3 reads TGTGCCAGCAGCTGGGCCGGACAGGGATCGCAAGGCTACACCTTC. Translating it yields CASSWAGQGSQGYTF.

The CDR3 nucleotides are TGTGCCAGCAGCTTAGGGACTAGCGGGGGGAGAGAGACCCAGTACTTC. Its protein product is CASSLGTSGGRETQYF. The rearrangement links TRBV7-2 to TRBJ2-5, with 14 nucleotides matching TRBD2. This CDR3 is built from 16 residues. Germline trimming cut 1 base from V and 4 bases from J; bases unmatched to any gene: 2. Germline V gene lookup returns CDR1 SGHTA and CDR2 FQGNSA. The full variable domain, in which reference TRBV7-2 and TRBJ2-5 provide the parts outside the CDR3, is GAGVSQSPSNKVTEKGKDVELRCDPISGHTALYWYRQSLGQGLEFLIYFQGNSAPDKSGLPSDRFSAERTGGSVSTLTIQRTQQEDSAVYLCASSLGTSGGRETQYFGPGTRLLVL.

This clonotype appeared once. The gene calls are TRBV7-2 and TRBJ2-7; D is uncertain. CDR1 and CDR2 from the germline V gene are SGHTA and FQGNSA. The V end lost 2 bases, the J end lost 0 bases, and 8 bases lay between the germline ends. The CDR3 extends over 14 amino acids. The CDR3 DNA reads as TGTGCCAGCAGCTTATCGGTGAGCTCCTACGAGCAGTACTTC. Amino acids: CASSLSVSSYEQYF. The whole variable domain, remainder taken from reference TRBV7-2 and TRBJ2-7, is GAGVSQSPSNKVTEKGKDVELRCDPISGHTALYWYRQSLGQGLEFLIYFQGNSAPDKSGLPSDRFSAERTGGSVSTLTIQRTQQEDSAVYLCASSLSVSSYEQYFGPGTRLTVT.

The chain recombines TRBV6-5 with TRBJ1-2; no clear D gene. This CDR3 contains 11 residues. Looked up from germline, CDR1 is MNHEY and CDR2 is SVGAGI. V was pared by 7 bases and J by 4 bases, with 7 bases between. In DNA, the CDR3 is TGTGCCAGCACAGACGGCTATGGCTACACCTTC. Translation gives CASTDGYGYTF.

This clonotype was counted between two and nine times. The junction departs from germline at one end; a sequencing error may be responsible. The chain combines TRBV29-1 with TRBJ2-3; perhaps TRBD2 as D (5 bases). CDR3 length: 12 residues. Germline CDR1 SQVTM, CDR2 ANQGSEA. The CDR3, as DNA: TGTAGCGTTGTCTTGGGCGCAGATACGCAGTATTTT. As protein: CSVVLGADTQYF.

The V gene is TRBV7-6, the J gene TRBJ1-1; a weak D match, TRBD1 (5 bases). The CDR3 contains 13 residues. Germline CDR1 SGHVS, CDR2 FNYEAQ. Between the trimmed V and J ends, which lost 5 bases and 5 bases, there was a span of 12 bases. The CDR3 protein is CASSGGMRTEAFF. CDR3 in DNA: TGTGCCAGCAGCGGGGGTATGAGAACTGAAGCTTTCTTT.

This chain uses TRBV6-6 with TRBJ2-7, with 7 bases matching TRBD1. CDR1 is MNHNY, CDR2 SVGAGI, per germline (reference sequence). The junction had 11 bases not matched to a gene; V was cut back by 6 bases and J by 6 bases. The length of the CDR3 is 14 residues. In DNA, the CDR3 is TGTGCCAGCAGCCACCGGGACAGAGGTAGCGAGCAGTACTTC. Translated, it gives CASSHRDRGSEQYF.

This chain uses TRBV2 with TRBJ2-1; TRBD2 matches 9 bases. The CDR3 runs to 15 residues. Germline CDR1 reads SNHLY; CDR2 reads FYNNEI. V gave up 5 bases and J gave up 5 bases; unmatched junction bases: 7. The CDR3 nucleotides read TGTGCCAGCAGTTCTCCGGGACTAGCCCACAATGAGCAGTTCTTC. As protein: CASSSPGLAHNEQFF.

The V gene is TRBV7-6, the J gene TRBJ2-7, with TRBD1 matching over 8 bases. In germline, CDR1 is SGHVS, CDR2 FNYEAQ. CDR3 length: 15 residues. With 5 bases clipped from V and 3 bases from J, the junction kept 9 bases outside the gene matches. The CDR3 DNA follows: TGTGCCAGCAGCCGGACCGGGACAGGAGGCTACGAGCAGTACTTC. This translates into CASSRTGTGGYEQYF.

The V and J genes are TRBV3-1 and TRBJ2-7, with 8 bases aligning to TRBD2. CDR1 and CDR2 from the germline V gene are LGHDT and YNNKEL (reference sequence). V was clipped by 5 bases and J by 3 bases; unmatched bases: 6. The CDR3 contains 14 residues. CDR3 sequence: CASSTRGGRYEQYF. The CDR3 nucleotides are TGTGCCAGCAGCACCCGGGGGGGCCGCTACGAGCAGTACTTC.

The chain recombines TRBV6-2 or TRBV6-3 with TRBJ2-6; D gene unclear. The CDR3 is 15 amino acids. Trimming removed 2 bases at V and 4 bases at J, with 9 bases between. The germline gives CDR1 MNHEY, CDR2 SVGEGT. This CDR3 reads CASSYVGTGANVLTF. The CDR3 DNA sequence: TGTGCCAGCAGTTACGTGGGAACCGGGGCCAACGTCCTGACTTTC.

The chain uses TRBV27 and TRBJ1-1; 7 bases map to TRBD1. Germline V gene lookup returns CDR1 MNHEY and CDR2 SMNVEV (reference sequence). J was trimmed by 0 bases and V by 5 bases; bases with no gene match: 6. This CDR3 spans 15 amino acids. CDR3 bases: TGTGCCAGCAGTCCCCGACAGGGCATGAACACTGAAGCTTTCTTT. Protein: CASSPRQGMNTEAFF.

The chain combines TRBV2 with TRBJ2-7; 14 positions agree with TRBD2. Germline V lookup: CDR1 SNHLY, CDR2 FYNNEI. Trimming took 6 bases from V and 2 from J; bases not matched to a gene: 9. The CDR3 has 17 residues. CDR3 sequence reads: CASRPPGLAGVTYEQYF. DNA of the CDR3: TGTGCCAGCAGACCACCGGGACTAGCGGGGGTAACCTACGAGCAGTACTTC.

This clonotype came up once. The chain links TRBV20-1 to TRBJ2-5, with 8 bases matching TRBD2. The V and J ends lost 3 bases and 4 bases, in that order; junction bases with no gene match: 10. Germline CDR1 reads DFQATT; CDR2 reads SNEGSKA (reference sequence). This CDR3 is built from 15 residues. DNA of the CDR3: TGCAGTGCTAGTTCCGCCGGGAGGGGGTCAGAGACCCAGTACTTC. It specifies CSASSAGRGSETQYF.

The chain links TRBV9 to TRBJ2-1; 8 bases match TRBD2. V shed 0 bases, J shed 9 bases, and the junction held 8 bases outside the gene matches. The CDR3 length is 15 residues. Germline loops: CDR1 SGDLS, CDR2 YYNGEE. CDR3 sequence (DNA): TGTGCCAGCAGCGTAGGGGTTAGCGGGATAGGTGAGCAGTTCTTC. Protein product: CASSVGVSGIGEQFF.

This chain uses TRBV3-1 with TRBJ2-7; D ambiguous. This CDR3 spans 16 amino acids. Germline V gives CDR1 LGHDT, CDR2 YNNKEL (reference sequence). Between the trimmed V and J ends, which lost 0 bases and 2 bases, there was a span of 14 bases. The CDR3 spells CASSQDVGRTTYEQYF. CDR3 nucleotide sequence: TGTGCCAGCAGCCAAGACGTAGGGCGGACGACCTACGAGCAGTACTTC.

V usage is TRBV29-1 and J usage is TRBJ1-2; maybe TRBD1 (5 bases). The germline V gene has CDR1 SQVTM and CDR2 ANQGSEA. V was trimmed by 5 bases and J by 0 bases, leaving 7 bases between them. The CDR3 extends over 12 amino acids. In DNA, the CDR3 is TGCAGCGTTCGACAGACTAACTATGGCTACACCTTC. The encoded protein is CSVRQTNYGYTF.

The chain uses TRBV4-2 and TRBJ2-7, with D possibly TRBD1 on 8 matching bases. Per germline, CDR1 LGHNA and CDR2 YNFKEQ. The CDR3 totals 17 residues. V was clipped by 3 bases and J by 0 bases, with 18 bases between them. The CDR3 DNA follows: TGTGCCAGCAGCCAGGGAACAGGGGGGGTGAGCTCCTACGAGCAGTACTTC. Its translation: CASSQGTGGVSSYEQYF.

The genes are TRBV20-1 and TRBJ2-3, with 8 bases lining up with TRBD2. Germline lookup yields CDR1 DFQATT and CDR2 SNEGSKA (reference sequence). The length of the CDR3 is 19 residues. J lost 3 bases, V lost 4 bases, and 21 bases had no gene match. Here the CDR3 reads CSAIPPAGAPKTITDTQYF. CDR3 nucleotides: TGCAGTGCTATCCCTCCAGCGGGAGCCCCCAAAACCATTACAGATACGCAGTATTTT.

The chain is built from TRBV29-1 and TRBJ2-7; 10 positions match TRBD2. The ends lost 1 base at V and 5 bases at J; junction bases unmatched: 5. Per germline, CDR1 SQVTM and CDR2 ANQGSEA. The CDR3 sequence is 14 residues long. In DNA form, the CDR3 reads TGCAGCGTTGAAGCGGCTAGCGGGAGTCACGAGCAGTACTTC. It specifies CSVEAASGSHEQYF.

This chain uses TRBV3-1 with TRBJ1-1; D call uncertain. Germline CDR1 and CDR2: LGHDT and YNNKEL (reference sequence). The CDR3 length is 14 residues. Trimming took off 0 bases at V and 0 bases at J, with 5 bases between the two ends. The CDR3, as DNA: TGTGCCAGCAGCCAAGAAGAGATGAACACTGAAGCTTTCTTT. It codes for CASSQEEMNTEAFF.

The table lists this clonotype with a count of one. The chain employs TRBV5-4 and TRBJ2-5; 9 bases align to TRBD1. This CDR3 has 17 amino acids. CDR1 is SGHNT and CDR2 is YYREEE in the germline V gene (reference sequence). V trimming: 1 base; J trimming: 3 bases; junction bases outside the gene matches: 10. For the CDR3, the DNA is TGTGCCAGCAGCTTGTTGGGACAGGGATCTTTGAAAGAGACCCAGTACTTC. Translating gives CASSLLGQGSLKETQYF.

The chain has TRBV6-6 and TRBJ2-5, with 8 bases aligning to TRBD2. After removal of 7 bases from V and 1 base from J, the junction contained 11 bases not matched to a gene. CDR3 length equals 16 residues. Per the germline V gene, CDR1 is MNHNY and CDR2 is SVGAGI (reference sequence). The DNA for the CDR3 is TGTGCCAGCACGGGGGGGCGACGTTCGCCCCAAGAGACCCAGTACTTC. Residues: CASTGGRRSPQETQYF.